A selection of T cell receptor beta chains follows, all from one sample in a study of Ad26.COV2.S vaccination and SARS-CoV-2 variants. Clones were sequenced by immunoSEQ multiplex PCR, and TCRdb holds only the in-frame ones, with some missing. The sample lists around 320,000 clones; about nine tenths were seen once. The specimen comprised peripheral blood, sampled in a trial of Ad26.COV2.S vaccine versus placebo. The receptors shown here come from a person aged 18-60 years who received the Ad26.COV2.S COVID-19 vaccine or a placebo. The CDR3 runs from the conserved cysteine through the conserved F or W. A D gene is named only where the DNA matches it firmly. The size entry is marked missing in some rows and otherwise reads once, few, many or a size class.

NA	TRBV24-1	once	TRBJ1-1	CATSDGLEAFF	TGTGCCACCAGTGATGGATTAGAAGCTTTCTTT
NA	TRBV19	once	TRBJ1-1	CASSMGGAQDTEAFF	TGTGCCAGTAGTATGGGGGGGGCCCAGGACACTGAAGCTTTCTTT
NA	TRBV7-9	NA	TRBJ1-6	CASSPYVGRSTLHPLHF	TGTGCCAGCAGCCCCTATGTTGGACGGAGCACCCTTCATCCCCTCCACTTT
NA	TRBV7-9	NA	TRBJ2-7	CASRGALKGEQYF	TGTGCCAGCAGAGGGGCCCTTAAGGGCGAGCAGTACTTC
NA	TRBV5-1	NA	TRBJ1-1	CASSRAGWSEAFF	TGCGCCAGCAGCCGGGCTGGGTGGAGTGAAGCTTTCTTT
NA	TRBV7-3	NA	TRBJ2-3	CASSPGDTDTQYF	TGTGCCAGCAGCCCGGGGGACACAGATACGCAGTATTTT
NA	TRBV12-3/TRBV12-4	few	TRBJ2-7	CASRLGPEQYF	TGTGCCAGCAGACTCGGCCCCGAGCAGTACTTC
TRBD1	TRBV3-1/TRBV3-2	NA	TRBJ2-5	CASSHRDRGQTQYF	TGTGCCAGCAGCCACCGGGACAGGGGACAGACCCAGTACTTC
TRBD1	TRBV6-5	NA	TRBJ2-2	CASNRDSSNTGELFF	TGTGCCAGCAACAGGGACAGCTCAAACACCGGGGAGCTGTTTTTT
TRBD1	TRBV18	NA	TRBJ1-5	CASSPRDREYQPQHF	TGTGCCAGCTCACCAAGGGACAGGGAATATCAGCCCCAGCATTTT
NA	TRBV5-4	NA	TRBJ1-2	CASSLGQSYGYTF	TGTGCCAGCAGCTTGGGACAATCCTATGGCTACACCTTC
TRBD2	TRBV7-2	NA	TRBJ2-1	CASSPGGGYPLYNEQFF	TGTGCCAGCAGCCCCGGGGGGGGCTACCCTCTCTACAATGAGCAGTTCTTC
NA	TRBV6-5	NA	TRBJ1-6	CASSEGSLDSPLHF	TGTGCCAGCTCCGAAGGGAGTTTGGATTCACCCCTCCACTTT
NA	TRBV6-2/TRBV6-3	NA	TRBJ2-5	CASSSDYVGTQYF	TGTGCCAGCAGTTCGGACTACGTCGGGACCCAGTACTTC
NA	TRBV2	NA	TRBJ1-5	CASNRQGNQPQHF	TGTGCCAGCAACCGACAGGGCAATCAGCCCCAGCATTTT